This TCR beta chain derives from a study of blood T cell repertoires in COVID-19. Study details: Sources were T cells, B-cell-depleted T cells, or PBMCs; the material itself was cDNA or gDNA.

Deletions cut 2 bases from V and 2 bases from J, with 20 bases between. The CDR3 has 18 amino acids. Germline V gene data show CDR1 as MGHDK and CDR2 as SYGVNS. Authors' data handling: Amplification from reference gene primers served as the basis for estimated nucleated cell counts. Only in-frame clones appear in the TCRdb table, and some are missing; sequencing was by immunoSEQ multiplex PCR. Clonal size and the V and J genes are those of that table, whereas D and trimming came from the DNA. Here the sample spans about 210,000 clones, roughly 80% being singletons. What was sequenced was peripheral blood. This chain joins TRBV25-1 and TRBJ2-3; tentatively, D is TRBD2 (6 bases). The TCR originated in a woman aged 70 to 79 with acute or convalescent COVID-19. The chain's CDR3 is CASSEPSSGTQFTDTQYF. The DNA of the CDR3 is TGTGCCAGCAGTGAACCCTCCTCCGGGACTCAGTTCACAGATACGCAGTATTTT.